A single sample is the source of the 19 T cell receptor beta chains below, sequenced in a study of neoadjuvant anti-PD-1 for oral cavity cancer. Clones were sequenced by immunoSEQ multiplex PCR, and TCRdb holds only the in-frame ones, with some missing. The sample carries 60,000 to 80,000 clones, around 85% recorded once. Source: PBMCs, taken before nivolumab (anti-PD-1) treatment. All receptors derive from a person between 35 and 79 years old with oral cavity squamous cell carcinoma.

The genes are TRBV28 and TRBJ1-2; D is uncertain. Per the germline V gene, CDR1 is MDHEN and CDR2 is SYDVKM. With 7 bases removed from V and 6 bases from J, the gap between germline ends came to 15 bases. This CDR3 is built from 13 residues. CDR3 residues: CASTLGGRDGYTF. DNA for the CDR3: TGTGCCAGCACCCTCGGAGGACGGGATGGCTACACCTTC.

This clone was picked up one time. The chain has TRBV18 and TRBJ2-7; D could derive from TRBD1 or TRBD2 (5 bases each). Germline V lookup: CDR1 KGHSH, CDR2 LQKENI. This CDR3 is built from 16 residues. The V end was cut by 1 base, the J end by 1 base, with 14 bases between. CDR3 in DNA: TGTGCCAGCTCACCACGTGAGGGGCTCTTATCCTACGAGCAGTACTTC. Protein sequence: CASSPREGLLSYEQYF.

This clone has only a few counts. The chain is built from TRBV6-5 and TRBJ1-4; 7 positions match TRBD1. Germline-derived CDR1 and CDR2 are MNHEY and SVGAGI. J gave up 8 bases and V 0 bases, and 9 bases lay outside the gene matches. The CDR3 is 16 residues long. The CDR3 spells CASSYSIAGGREKLFF. Written as DNA, the CDR3 is TGTGCCAGCAGTTACTCGATTGCAGGGGGACGGGAAAAACTGTTTTTT.

As DNA, the CDR3 is TGTGCCAGCAGCAAAACGGGATTTTGGGCGCAATGCACAGATACGCAGTATTTT. Its translation is CASSKTGFWAQCTDTQYF. V and J are TRBV21-1 and TRBJ2-3; the table calls TRBD2, which could not be checked here. TRBV21-1 is shown as a pseudogene. The CDR3 contains 18 residues.

V usage is TRBV5-1 and J usage is TRBJ1-1; TRBD1 matches 7 bases. Germline assignment: CDR1 SGHRS and CDR2 YFSETQ. V lost 4 bases, J lost 3 bases, and 9 bases stayed unmatched. The CDR3 extends over 15 amino acids. DNA for the CDR3: TGCGCCAGCAGCAGACAGGGATCTGCGGACACTGAAGCTTTCTTT. Translation gives CASSRQGSADTEAFF.

CDR3 DNA sequence: TGTGCCAGCAGCCCCCGAAGACTAGCGGAGCGAATGGATACGCAGTATTTT. Its protein is CASSPRRLAERMDTQYF. The J gene is TRBJ2-3, the V gene TRBV7-9; 9 nucleotides align to TRBD2. The germline CDR1 and CDR2 sequences are SEHNR and FQNEAQ (reference sequence). Trimming took 5 bases from V and 6 from J; bases not matched to a gene: 15. There are 17 residues in the CDR3. The entire variable domain, with the rest obtained from reference TRBV7-9 and TRBJ2-3, is as follows: DTGVSQNPRHKITKRGQNVTFRCDPISEHNRLYWYRQTLGQGPEFLTYFQNEAQLEKSRLLSDRFSAERPKGSFSTLEIQRTEQGDSAMYLCASSPRRLAERMDTQYFGPGTRLTVL.

J is TRBJ2-7 and V is TRBV5-6; TRBD1 matches at 11 bases. J was trimmed by 3 bases and V by 6 bases; bases with no gene match: 8. CDR1 and CDR2 (germline): SGHDT, YYEEEE. This CDR3 contains 15 residues. The CDR3 DNA reads TGTGCCAGCACCGGGACAGGGGGGACAAACTACGAGCAGTACTTC. It specifies CASTGTGGTNYEQYF. Variable domain in full (rest from reference TRBV5-6 and TRBJ2-7): DAGVTQSPTHLIKTRGQQVTLRCSPKSGHDTVSWYQQALGQGPQFIFQYYEEEERQRGNFPDRFSGHQFPNYSSELNVNALLLGDSALYLCASTGTGGTNYEQYFGPGTRLTVT.

The rearrangement uses TRBV29-1 and TRBJ1-2; D ambiguous. V lost 7 bases and J lost 4, with 13 bases in between. CDR1 is SQVTM and CDR2 is ANQGSEA in the germline V gene. This CDR3 comprises 12 residues. CDR3 bases: TGCAGCGCTAGGTGGGCTACCTATGGCTACACCTTC. Residues: CSARWATYGYTF.

This chain connects TRBV19 to TRBJ2-2, with D possibly matching TRBD2 (6 bases). The CDR3 length is 16 residues. The germline V and J ends were trimmed by 10 bases and 8 bases, with 26 bases remaining between them. CDR1 is LNHDA and CDR2 is SQIVND in the germline V gene (reference sequence). This CDR3 is CATISEGRGSAGELFF. CDR3 DNA: TGTGCCACTATATCGGAGGGCAGAGGGTCGGCTGGGGAGCTGTTTTTT.

This clone has only a few counts. This rearrangement joins TRBV28 to TRBJ1-6; 7 bases fit TRBD1. The V and J ends lost 5 bases and 13 bases, in that order; junction bases with no gene match: 8. This CDR3 region has 13 residues. In germline, CDR1 is MDHEN, CDR2 SYDVKM. The CDR3: CASSQGTVTPLHF. The CDR3 DNA is TGTGCCAGCAGTCAAGGGACAGTCACCCCCCTCCACTTT. Full variable domain (outside the CDR3, taken from reference TRBV28 and TRBJ1-6): DVKVTQSSRYLVKRTGEKVFLECVQDMDHENMFWYRQDPGLGLRLIYFSYDVKMKEKGDIPEGYSVSREKKERFSLILESASTNQTSMYLCASSQGTVTPLHFGNGTRLTVT.

CDR3 nucleotides: TGTGCCAGCAGCTTCCCCGGGACCGCGGGGGGCAAAAACATTCAGTACTTC. Translated: CASSFPGTAGGKNIQYF. This chain joins TRBV11-2 and TRBJ2-4, with 8 bases lining up with TRBD2. V was pared by 3 bases and J by 3 bases, with 10 bases of the junction left unmatched. This CDR3 comprises 17 residues. Germline V CDR1 and CDR2: SGHAT, FQNNGV. The entire variable domain, with the rest obtained from reference TRBV11-2 and TRBJ2-4, is as follows: EAGVAQSPRYKIIEKRQSVAFWCNPISGHATLYWYQQILGQGPKLLIQFQNNGVVDDSQLPKDRFSAERLKGVDSTLKIQPAKLEDSAVYLCASSFPGTAGGKNIQYFGAGTRLSVL.

There are a few counts of this clone. The J gene is TRBJ1-1, the V gene TRBV5-1, with D uncertain. Trimming shortened V by 4 bases and J by 11 bases, and 21 bases separated the two germline ends. CDR1 and CDR2 (germline): SGHRS, YFSETQ. The CDR3 consists of 14 residues. CDR3 protein: CASSLQTPEVRAFF. CDR3 in DNA: TGCGCCAGCAGCCTCCAGACACCGGAGGTGAGGGCTTTCTTT. The variable domain in full, with the rest retrieved from reference TRBV5-1 and TRBJ1-1, is KAGVTQTPRYLIKTRGQQVTLSCSPISGHRSVSWYQQTPGQGLQFLFEYFSETQRNKGNFPGRFSGRQFSNSRSEMNVSTLELGDSALYLCASSLQTPEVRAFFGQGTRLTVV.

The genes are TRBV7-3 and TRBJ2-5, with D perhaps given as TRBD1 or TRBD2 (5 bases each). Germline V gene data show CDR1 as SGHTA and CDR2 as FQGTGA. The CDR3 runs to 16 residues. Trimming removed 5 bases at V and 5 bases at J, with 21 bases between. The CDR3 DNA follows: TGTGCCAGCAGCCCTATTTTGGGACCGCCGGGGGAGACCCAGTACTTC. It encodes CASSPILGPPGETQYF.

The chain carries TRBV13 and TRBJ2-3; maybe TRBD2 (5 bases). CDR3 length: 16 residues. V lost 4 bases and J lost 2, with 16 bases in between. Germline-derived CDR1 and CDR2 are PRHDT and FYEKMQ (reference sequence). The CDR3 here is CASSSRGPGPTDTQYF. DNA of the CDR3: TGTGCCAGCAGCTCCCGAGGGCCGGGCCCCACAGATACGCAGTATTTT.

This chain links TRBV5-4 with TRBJ2-7; D is perhaps TRBD1 (5 bases). With 1 base removed from V and 4 bases from J, the gap between germline ends came to 9 bases. Per germline, CDR1 SGHNT and CDR2 YYREEE (reference sequence). CDR3 length: 13 amino acids. The CDR3 DNA follows: TGTGCCAGCAGCTTGAGTCAGGGATACGAGCAGTACTTC. Translation: CASSLSQGYEQYF.

This chain links TRBV5-5 with TRBJ2-1; no firm D call. CDR3 length: 15 residues. In germline, CDR1 is SGHKS, CDR2 YYEKEE (reference sequence). The V end was cut by 4 bases, the J end by 0 bases, with 11 bases between. The chain's CDR3 is CASSTNPSSYNEQFF. In DNA form, the CDR3 reads TGTGCCAGCAGCACGAATCCAAGCTCCTACAATGAGCAGTTCTTC.

This clone was recorded once. This chain joins TRBV4-1 and TRBJ2-3; D not certain. CDR1 and CDR2 (germline): MGHRA, YSYEKL. The CDR3 is 18 residues long. V dropped 3 bases and J dropped 0 bases, with 19 bases sitting between them. The CDR3 DNA follows: TGCGCCAGCAGCCAGGGGTGGACCCAAACTTCTAGCACAGATACGCAGTATTTT. Its translation: CASSQGWTQTSSTDTQYF.

This clone was observed a few times. This chain uses TRBV19 with TRBJ1-1; weak D call: TRBD1 (5 bases). With 2 bases removed from V and 3 bases from J, the gap between germline ends came to 10 bases. The CDR3 has 14 amino acids. From germline, CDR1 is LNHDA and CDR2 SQIVND (reference sequence). CDR3 amino acids: CASSITGVDTEAFF. The CDR3 DNA reads TGTGCCAGTAGTATAACAGGTGTGGACACTGAAGCTTTCTTT.

V gene TRBV21-1 combines with J gene TRBJ1-4. TRBV21-1 is labeled a pseudogene. The CDR3 is 17 amino acids. The CDR3 sequence: CASSNGYSLGISEKLFF. The CDR3 coding sequence is TGTGCCAGCAGTAACGGATATTCGCTTGGAATTTCTGAAAAACTGTTTTTT.